The sequence of this T cell receptor beta chain was determined in a study of cytomegalovirus exposure and HLA in healthy donors. This PCR relied on a set of 60 Vbeta primers and 13 Jbeta primers. Generated by immunoSEQ multiplex PCR, the TCRdb table keeps only in-frame clones and is missing some. The sample lists approximately 96,000 clones, roughly 70% occurring once. Germline CDR1 is SGHRS and CDR2 is YFSETQ. CDR3 size: 16 residues. With 3 bases clipped from V and 0 bases from J, the junction kept 9 bases outside the gene matches. Regarding the study as a whole: A later analysis found TCR association rates differed by HLA locus, highest for DRB1 and lowest for HLA-C.

To note about this clone: Its antigen is as yet unknown.

V gene TRBV5-1 combines with J gene TRBJ2-7, with TRBD2 identical over 7 bases. The TCR originated in a male donor in good health and CMV-seronegative. Material: PBMCs. The CDR3 DNA sequence: TGCGCCAGCAGCTCGACCCCCCTAGCGGACTCCTACGAGCAGTACTTC. It specifies CASSSTPLADSYEQYF. Together with reference TRBV5-1 and TRBJ2-7, the CDR3 gives the full variable domain: KAGVTQTPRYLIKTRGQQVTLSCSPISGHRSVSWYQQTPGQGLQFLFEYFSETQRNKGNFPGRFSGRQFSNSRSEMNVSTLELGDSALYLCASSSTPLADSYEQYFGPGTRLTVT.